The TCR beta chain described here comes from a study of molecular identifiers for immune sequencing clone quantification. Study information: Split five ways in replicates, RNA from roughly 20,000 or 100,000 naive CD8 cells had four portions sequenced.

After removal of 3 bases from V and 0 bases from J, the junction contained 5 bases not matched to a gene. The CDR3 runs 15 residues. In TCRdb, the PCR reads were re-called with MiXCR into one record per CDR3 protein. The profile shows around 480,000 distinct CDR3 sequences, about 26% of them singletons. A word on this clonotype: The antigen remains unidentified.

General study results and limits: Reportedly, one cell's Jurkat TCR RNA was detected within 1,100,000 naive CD8 cells.

This sequence was found in a human donor in good health. Some libraries in this study had Jurkat cell RNA spiked in. V usage is TRBV12-3 or TRBV12-4 and J usage is TRBJ2-7, with TRBD1 matching over 7 bases. Sequenced sample: naive CD8+ T cells from blood, with Jurkat cell RNA spiked in. As to subset: FACS-sorted CD8+CD4-CCR7+CD45RA+ naive T cells. The CDR3 loop is CASSFGDSRSYEQYF. In DNA form, the CDR3 reads TGTGCCAGCAGTTTCGGGGACAGCCGCTCCTACGAGCAGTACTTC.